The next 21 T cell receptor beta chains were all read from a single sample in a study of technical replicates of blood from a handful of donors. Here immunoSEQ multiplex PCR was the method, and the copy in TCRdb shows in-frame clones only, minus some. The table records about 60,000 clones, approximately 87% of them present only once. Sample: PBMCs. The source of these receptors is a human donor in good health. Some clones in this sample may be carry-over from other donors' samples.

The chain recombines TRBV5-8 with TRBJ2-1; tentative D call: TRBD1 (6 bases). The V gene's germline CDR1 is SGHTS and CDR2 YDEGEE. V lost 3 bases to trimming and J lost 15 bases, with 16 bases between them. The CDR3 runs to 12 residues. CDR3 nucleotide sequence: TGTGCCAGCAGCTCCGGTACAGGGATGGCGTTCTTC. It codes for CASSSGTGMAFF. Variable domain in full (rest from reference TRBV5-8 and TRBJ2-1): EAGVTQSPTHLIKTRGQQATLRCSPISGHTSVYWYQQALGLGLQFLLWYDEGEERNRGNFPPRFSGRQFPNYSSELNVNALELEDSALYLCASSSGTGMAFFGPGTRLTVL.

This clone was observed a few times. This chain joins TRBV15 and TRBJ1-1, with D possibly TRBD1 on 5 matching bases. This CDR3 contains 14 residues. Germline loops: CDR1 LNHNV, CDR2 YYDKDF (reference sequence). V shed 3 bases and J shed 5 bases, with 13 bases lying between them. The CDR3 region has the DNA TGTGCCACCAGCAGCCGAGCAGGGATGACTGAAGCTTTCTTT. This translates into CATSSRAGMTEAFF.

The V and J genes are TRBV6-1 and TRBJ2-3, with 8 bases fitting TRBD2. J lost 3 bases, V lost 4 bases, and 6 bases had no gene match. CDR1 is MNHNS, CDR2 SASEGT, per germline. The CDR3 has 15 residues. The DNA of the CDR3 is TGTGCCAGCAGTGGACAACTAGCGGCGACAGATACGCAGTATTTT. Encoded protein: CASSGQLAATDTQYF.

This clone showed up just once. This sequence joins TRBV30 and TRBJ2-1; 7 bases map to TRBD1. Germline values: CDR1 GTSNPN, CDR2 SVGIG (reference sequence). This CDR3 comprises 14 residues. V dropped 8 bases and J dropped 0; count of bases not matched to a gene: 7. The CDR3 bases are TGTGCCGGGCGGACAGGAGTCTCCTACAATGAGCAGTTCTTC. This gives the protein CAGRTGVSYNEQFF.

The V gene is TRBV5-1, the J gene TRBJ2-3, with 10 bases identical to TRBD2. There are 19 residues in the CDR3. V trimming: 1 base; J trimming: 0 bases; junction bases outside the gene matches: 11. The germline gives CDR1 SGHRS, CDR2 YFSETQ. The CDR3 sequence: CASSLFGTSEYTSTDTQYF. In DNA, the CDR3 is TGCGCCAGCAGCTTGTTTGGGACTAGCGAGTATACTAGCACAGATACGCAGTATTTT.

The V and J genes are TRBV10-3 and TRBJ1-2; 10 bases align to TRBD1. The CDR3 is 15 residues long. The junction had 14 bases not matched to a gene; V was cut back by 8 bases and J by 8 bases. In germline, CDR1 is ENHRY, CDR2 SYGVKD. The CDR3 is CAISSGDRGSEGYTF. For the CDR3, the DNA is TGTGCCATCTCTTCCGGGGACAGGGGTTCTGAGGGCTACACCTTC.

The chain couples TRBV2 to TRBJ2-2; tentative D call: TRBD2 (6 bases). The CDR3 has 14 residues. V was trimmed by 8 bases and J by 4 bases, leaving 14 bases between them. The germline CDR1 and CDR2 sequences are SNHLY and FYNNEI. The CDR3 nucleotides read TGTGCCAGCGTGCCGGGGGATGGCACCGGGGAGCTGTTTTTT. Its translation: CASVPGDGTGELFF.

By proportion, this clone is medium-sized. The J gene is TRBJ2-3, the V gene TRBV6-6, with 11 bases aligning to TRBD2. Germline loops: CDR1 MNHNY, CDR2 SVGAGI (reference sequence). The trim removed 6 bases at V and 6 bases at J, leaving 11 bases unmatched. The CDR3 spans 16 residues. DNA of the CDR3: TGTGCCAGCAGGTATCCGACTAGCGGGGAAGCGGATACGCAGTATTTT. It is translated as CASRYPTSGEADTQYF.

CDR3 DNA: TGTGCCAGCAGCCCCTCAGGCGGGGGTACGAACACCGGGGAGCTGTTTTTT. Amino acid sequence: CASSPSGGGTNTGELFF. The rearrangement joins TRBV7-8 to TRBJ2-2, with 7 bases lining up with TRBD2. The CDR3 sequence is 17 residues long. Germline values: CDR1 SGHVS, CDR2 FQNEAQ. Losses at the gene ends were 5 bases for V and 0 bases for J; bases not matched to a gene: 9.

This chain uses TRBV5-5 with TRBJ1-2; TRBD1 aligns across 7 bases. The CDR3 runs to 14 residues. Trimming cost V 4 bases and J 4 bases; bases outside gene matches: 7. Per the germline V gene, CDR1 is SGHKS and CDR2 is YYEKEE (reference sequence). The CDR3 region has the DNA TGTGCCAGCAGCCTTACAGGGGAAACCTATGGCTACACCTTC. Translating gives CASSLTGETYGYTF.

The chain uses TRBV30 and TRBJ2-7, with 9 bases fitting TRBD2. The CDR3 loop spans 14 amino acids. Germline V gene sequence: CDR1 GTSNPN, CDR2 SVGIG (reference sequence). Trimming removed 0 bases from V and 1 base from J; junction bases left unmatched: 1. The CDR3 reads CAWSVTSGSYEQYF. CDR3 in DNA: TGTGCCTGGAGTGTGACTAGCGGATCCTACGAGCAGTACTTC.

J is TRBJ2-1 and V is TRBV4-3, with TRBD2 matching over 10 bases. V lost 0 bases, J lost 4 bases, and 9 bases stayed unmatched. Germline V lookup: CDR1 LGHNA, CDR2 YSLEER. CDR3 length equals 18 residues. The CDR3 DNA follows: TGCGCCAGCAGCCAAGAACTTCTAGCGGGAGACCCTTACAATGAGCAGTTCTTC. This gives the protein CASSQELLAGDPYNEQFF.

The chain links TRBV18 to TRBJ1-3; weak D call: TRBD1 (6 bases). V was cut by 2 bases and J by 3 bases, with 11 bases left in between. Germline CDR1 KGHSH, CDR2 LQKENI. The CDR3 loop spans 15 amino acids. The CDR3 loop reads CASSPTQGDGNTIYF. The CDR3 bases are TGTGCCAGCTCACCAACACAGGGCGATGGAAACACCATATATTTT.

The rearrangement joins TRBV18 to TRBJ2-7; D uncertain. V was trimmed by 0 bases and J by 2 bases, leaving 8 bases between them. This CDR3 has 14 amino acids. CDR1 KGHSH and CDR2 LQKENI come from the germline V gene. The CDR3: CASSPPSIPYEQYF. The CDR3 coding sequence is TGTGCCAGCTCACCACCTAGCATCCCCTACGAGCAGTACTTC.

The chain links TRBV4-3 to TRBJ1-3, with 7 bases matching TRBD1. CDR1 LGHNA and CDR2 YSLEER come from the germline V gene. The CDR3 consists of 16 residues. V lost 0 bases, J lost 4 bases, and 6 bases stayed unmatched. The CDR3 sequence: CASSQEEGAGGNTIYF. CDR3 nucleotide sequence: TGCGCCAGCAGCCAAGAAGAGGGGGCAGGCGGAAACACCATATATTTT.

This clone occurred once. The chain links TRBV7-2 to TRBJ2-7, with TRBD1 matching 7 bases. The J segment lost 5 bases and the V segment lost 1 base, leaving 5 bases of the junction unmatched. This CDR3 comprises 14 residues. Germline-derived CDR1 and CDR2 are SGHTA and FQGNSA. The CDR3 sequence: CASSLGPTGNEQYF. The CDR3 nucleotides read TGTGCCAGCAGCTTAGGCCCGACAGGGAACGAGCAGTACTTC.

V gene TRBV27 combines with J gene TRBJ1-4; 7 nucleotides line up with TRBD1. With V trimmed by 3 bases and J by 8 bases, 6 bases remained unmatched. From germline, CDR1 is MNHEY and CDR2 SMNVEV (reference sequence). The CDR3 extends over 14 amino acids. DNA of the CDR3: TGTGCCAGCAGTTTTCGGTCCAGGGGGGAAAAACTGTTTTTT. It translates to CASSFRSRGEKLFF.

The J gene is TRBJ2-1, the V gene TRBV6-5, with 13 positions matching TRBD2. The germline V gene encodes CDR1 MNHEY and CDR2 SVGAGI. After removal of 4 bases from V and 7 bases from J, the junction contained 4 bases not matched to a gene. The CDR3 runs to 15 residues. The CDR3 DNA reads as TGTGCCAGCAGTTCTGGACTAGCGGGAGTAAATGAGCAGTTCTTC. This translates into CASSSGLAGVNEQFF.

The chain links TRBV9 to TRBJ1-2; 9 bases are shared with TRBD1. V trimming: 0 bases; J trimming: 6 bases; junction bases outside the gene matches: 6. The CDR3 loop spans 15 amino acids. In germline, CDR1 is SGDLS, CDR2 YYNGEE. The CDR3 DNA reads as TGTGCCAGCAGCGTAGAACAGGGGGCGTTCAATGGCTACACCTTC. Translating gives CASSVEQGAFNGYTF.

This clone is a singleton in its sample. The chain uses TRBV2 and TRBJ1-1; no clear D gene. The CDR3 is 13 amino acids. The germline CDR1 and CDR2 sequences are SNHLY and FYNNEI. The germline V and J ends were trimmed by 0 bases and 10 bases, with 12 bases remaining between them. The CDR3 loop is CASSEADTSVAFF. CDR3 bases: TGTGCCAGCAGTGAAGCTGACACCTCTGTAGCTTTCTTT.

J is TRBJ2-1 and V is TRBV4-3; TRBD2 aligns across 11 bases. Germline loops: CDR1 LGHNA, CDR2 YSLEER. V lost 4 bases to trimming and J lost 0 bases; unmatched junction nucleotides: 17. This CDR3 is 21 amino acids long. CDR3 sequence: CASSPQRGGTSGFSSYNEQFF. CDR3 nucleotide sequence: TGCGCCAGCAGCCCACAACGGGGGGGGACTAGCGGATTTAGCTCCTACAATGAGCAGTTCTTC.